The source of this TCR beta chain is a study of OX40 agonist ivuxolimab in advanced cancers. Study-level background: A diagnosis of hepatocellular carcinoma, melanoma, renal cell or head and neck cancer was present in dose-escalation patients.

Overall study findings and caveats: Relative to CD4+ cells, CD8+ T cells on average had more expanded clones.

Trimming pared 4 bases from V and 4 bases from J, leaving 10 bases between. The CDR3 contains 14 residues. Per germline, CDR1 KGHSH and CDR2 LQKENI. TCRdb's copy holds only in-frame clones and misses some; the assay was immunoSEQ multiplex PCR. The table includes about 50,000 clones, more than 85% detected once. Of note for this clone: No antigen is known for it.

This chain uses TRBV18 with TRBJ2-2; weak D call: TRBD2 (6 bases). The sample consisted of CD4+ or CD8+ T cells sorted from blood, taken in a trial of the OX40 agonist ivuxolimab. This TCR derives from an adult with an advanced solid tumor such as melanoma, head and neck, liver or kidney cancer. The CDR3 nucleotides read TGTGCCAGCTCACAGAGGGAGGCCACCGGGGAGCTGTTTTTT. Translated, it gives CASSQREATGELFF.